Below, 29 T cell receptor beta chains from the same sample are listed, as sequenced in a study of T cells in Graves' hyperthyroidism and ophthalmopathy. RNA transcripts yielded amplified TCR beta CDR3 regions. HTBI primers were employed in a first-round RT-PCR of the TCR CDR3. TCRdb fed the multiplex PCR reads into MiXCR, producing one record per CDR3 protein. The sample has about 640,000 distinct CDR3 sequences, around 21% seen once; the top ten hold around a third. Material: blood. The receptors shown here come from a man younger than 45 with Graves' ophthalmopathy.

This clonotype was counted at least ten times. The chain employs TRBV12-3 or TRBV12-4 and TRBJ2-2, with 9 bases fitting TRBD1. J gave up 13 bases and V 4 bases, and 13 bases lay outside the gene matches. CDR3 length: 15 residues. This chain's CDR3 is CASSYSTGGPMSLFF. The CDR3 bases are TGTGCCAGCAGTTACTCGACAGGGGGGCCCATGTCGCTGTTTTTT.

The rearrangement links TRBV30 to TRBJ2-3; a weak D match, TRBD1 (5 bases). Germline lookup yields CDR1 GTSNPN and CDR2 SVGIG (reference sequence). Trimming removed 3 bases from V and 5 bases from J, with 6 bases in between. This CDR3 contains 11 residues. CDR3: CAWRQGDTQYF. Written as DNA, the CDR3 is TGTGCCTGGAGGCAGGGAGATACGCAGTATTTT.

The CDR3 sequence is CSAQLAGGVGAKNIQYF. CDR3 in DNA: TGCAGTGCGCAGCTAGCGGGAGGGGTGGGAGCCAAAAACATTCAGTACTTC. The chain combines TRBV20-1 with TRBJ2-4; 12 positions match TRBD2. CDR1 and CDR2 from the germline V gene are DFQATT and SNEGSKA (reference sequence). J lost 0 bases, V lost 6 bases, and 9 bases had no gene match. CDR3 size: 17 residues.

This clonotype has a handful of counts. The chain employs TRBV3-1 and TRBJ2-1; D is uncertain. This CDR3 is 12 amino acids long. V was pared by 1 base and J by 9 bases, with 7 bases between. In germline, CDR1 is LGHDT, CDR2 YNNKEL (reference sequence). The CDR3: CASSQAGREQFF. CDR3 DNA: TGTGCCAGCAGCCAAGCGGGTCGTGAGCAGTTCTTC.

The table lists this clonotype with many counts. The chain carries TRBV20-1 and TRBJ1-2; 11 bases match TRBD1. Germline loops: CDR1 DFQATT, CDR2 SNEGSKA (reference sequence). This CDR3 contains 16 residues. The V and J ends lost 6 bases and 3 bases, in that order; junction bases with no gene match: 12. This chain's CDR3 is CSARRDRGKSDYGYTF. CDR3 coding DNA: TGCAGTGCCAGGCGGGACAGGGGGAAATCTGACTATGGCTACACCTTC.

The chain has TRBV7-8 and TRBJ1-5; 7 bases map to TRBD1. Per the germline V gene, CDR1 is SGHVS and CDR2 is FQNEAQ. The CDR3 runs 17 residues. The V gene end was trimmed by 0 bases and the J gene end by 3 bases; junction bases not matched to a gene: 8. The CDR3 region has the DNA TGTGCCAGCAGCTTAGCGGCCGACAGGGCTCACAATCAGCCCCAGCATTTT. This translates into CASSLAADRAHNQPQHF. The variable domain in full, completed from reference TRBV7-8 and TRBJ1-5, reads GAGVSQSPRYKVAKRGQDVALRCDPISGHVSLFWYQQALGQGPEFLTYFQNEAQLDKSGLPSDRFFAERPEGSVSTLKIQRTQQEDSAVYLCASSLAADRAHNQPQHFGDGTRLSIL.

In its sample, this clonotype was seen a few times. The gene calls are TRBV7-6 and TRBJ2-1; 10 bases match TRBD2. Per germline, CDR1 SGHVS and CDR2 FNYEAQ. The ends lost 5 bases at V and 5 bases at J; junction bases unmatched: 6. This CDR3 has 15 residues. CDR3 nucleotides: TGTGCCAGCAGCATCGGGACTAGCGCTAACAATGAGCAGTTCTTC. Its protein product is CASSIGTSANNEQFF.

The chain combines TRBV4-3 with TRBJ1-5, with a possible D match to TRBD1 (6 bases). Germline V gene lookup returns CDR1 LGHNA and CDR2 YSLEER. With 0 bases removed from V and 5 bases from J, the gap between germline ends came to 14 bases. This CDR3 comprises 16 residues. CDR3 DNA sequence: TGCGCCAGCAGCCAAGAGGCATCAGGGGCCTATCAGCCCCAGCATTTT. Its translation is CASSQEASGAYQPQHF.

The chain links TRBV6-1 to TRBJ1-1, with D perhaps TRBD1 (6 bases). The V end lost 0 bases, the J end lost 6 bases, and 17 bases lay between the germline ends. CDR3 length equals 16 residues. Germline CDR1 and CDR2: MNHNS and SASEGT. DNA of the CDR3: TGTGCCAGCAGTGAAGCGTACAGGGTTGCCGTGTCTGAAGCTTTCTTT. Amino acids: CASSEAYRVAVSEAFF.

This clonotype was seen more than once but under ten times. A read error may produce the germline difference seen at one junction end. The rearrangement links TRBV29-1 to TRBJ2-5; D possibly matches TRBD1 or TRBD2 (7 bases each). Germline V gene lookup returns CDR1 SQVTM and CDR2 ANQGSEA. The CDR3 sequence is 12 residues long. This CDR3 reads CGAGRDSPMVHF. The DNA for the CDR3 is TGCGGAGCGGGAAGGGACAGCCCCATGGTTCACTTC.

This clonotype has a count of ten or more. The V gene is TRBV20-1, the J gene TRBJ1-1; D unresolved. The CDR3 runs to 15 residues. Per the germline V gene, CDR1 is DFQATT and CDR2 is SNEGSKA (reference sequence). The V end was cut by 0 bases, the J end by 7 bases, with 18 bases between. This CDR3 is CSARDPVSWANEAFF. In DNA, the CDR3 is TGCAGTGCTAGAGATCCGGTCTCGTGGGCAAATGAAGCTTTCTTT.

DNA for the CDR3: TGCAGTGCTAGAGATCGGAGACTAGCAACCGGGGAGCTGTTTTTT. Translated, it gives CSARDRRLATGELFF. This rearrangement joins TRBV20-1 to TRBJ2-2; the match to TRBD2 covers 7 bases. The germline V gene encodes CDR1 DFQATT and CDR2 SNEGSKA (reference sequence). The J segment lost 5 bases and the V segment lost 0 bases, leaving 6 bases of the junction unmatched. CDR3 length equals 15 residues.

This clonotype has ten or more counts. The chain is built from TRBV3-1 and TRBJ2-1; 8 bases map to TRBD1. After removal of 1 base from V and 6 bases from J, the junction contained 5 bases not matched to a gene. The CDR3 extends over 15 amino acids. CDR1 LGHDT and CDR2 YNNKEL come from the germline V gene (reference sequence). CDR3 DNA: TGTGCCAGCAGCCAAGGACAGGGGTCCCTCAATGAGCAGTTCTTC. Encoded protein: CASSQGQGSLNEQFF.

The V call is TRBV20-1, the J call TRBJ2-5, with 7 bases lining up with TRBD2. Per germline, CDR1 DFQATT and CDR2 SNEGSKA (reference sequence). V lost 0 bases and J lost 1; bases outside the gene matches: 8. This CDR3 contains 16 residues. The chain's CDR3 is CSARDFSGGPQETQYF. The DNA of the CDR3 is TGCAGTGCTAGAGATTTCTCGGGAGGCCCCCAAGAGACCCAGTACTTC.

This clonotype was counted ten times or more. Here the CDR3 reads CASSPRVASTYEQYF. The CDR3 DNA reads TGTGCCAGCAGCCCCCGGGTAGCTTCGACCTACGAGCAGTACTTC. V is TRBV7-2 and J is TRBJ2-7; D is ambiguous. This CDR3 has 15 amino acids. Between the trimmed V and J ends, which lost 5 bases and 2 bases, there was a span of 16 bases. Germline V gene data show CDR1 as SGHTA and CDR2 as FQGNSA.

This clonotype has at least ten counts. This chain links TRBV6-1 with TRBJ1-2; D is uncertain. V was shortened by 1 base and J by 4 bases, with 10 bases between the two germline ends. The length of the CDR3 is 14 residues. The V gene's germline CDR1 is MNHNS and CDR2 SASEGT. The CDR3 bases are TGTGCCAGCAGTGAAGGAACCCAATTCTATGGCTACACCTTC. This codes for CASSEGTQFYGYTF.

This clonotype was observed at least ten times. The chain carries TRBV6-1 and TRBJ2-6, with a tentative D call TRBD1 (6 bases). The germline CDR1 and CDR2 sequences are MNHNS and SASEGT. V dropped 3 bases and J dropped 0 bases, with 6 bases sitting between them. This CDR3 contains 15 residues. The CDR3 reads CASSEDSSGANVLTF. In DNA form, the CDR3 reads TGTGCCAGCAGTGAGGACAGCTCTGGGGCCAACGTCCTGACTTTC.

The table lists this clonotype with a count of one. The genes are TRBV6-1 and TRBJ2-2, with 10 bases lining up with TRBD2. V dropped 6 bases and J dropped 6; count of bases not matched to a gene: 13. Looked up from germline, CDR1 is MNHNS and CDR2 is SASEGT. The length of the CDR3 is 17 residues. CDR3 DNA sequence: TGTGCCAGCAGGGGGGGGGGCCTAGCGGGAGAGGCCGGGGAGCTGTTTTTT. Encoded protein: CASRGGGLAGEAGELFF.

The table lists this clonotype with a few counts. The rearrangement uses TRBV11-3 and TRBJ2-3; perhaps TRBD1 as D (6 bases). CDR1 is SGHNT and CDR2 is YENEEA in the germline V gene. The CDR3 length is 13 residues. V was shortened by 2 bases and J by 5 bases, with 8 bases between the two germline ends. The DNA of the CDR3 is TGTGCCAGCAGCTTAACCAGGGGAGATACGCAGTATTTT. This translates into CASSLTRGDTQYF.

A few counts support this clonotype. CDR3 amino acids: CASITGQGAAGANVLTF. The CDR3 DNA reads TGTGCCAGCATTACGGGACAGGGGGCCGCTGGGGCCAACGTCCTGACTTTC. This chain joins TRBV6-9 and TRBJ2-6, with TRBD1 identical over 12 bases. The germline V gene encodes CDR1 MNHGY and CDR2 SVAAGI. The CDR3 loop spans 17 amino acids. V lost 7 bases to trimming and J lost 2 bases; unmatched junction nucleotides: 6.

V and J are TRBV4-1 and TRBJ2-7; either TRBD1 or TRBD2 may fit D (5 bases each). CDR1 is MGHRA, CDR2 YSYEKL, per germline. The V end was cut by 0 bases, the J end by 0 bases, with 12 bases between. CDR3 length equals 16 residues. The CDR3 coding sequence is TGCGCCAGCAGCCAAGATAGCGCAGGGAACTCCTACGAGCAGTACTTC. Amino acids: CASSQDSAGNSYEQYF.

This clonotype was seen a few times. J is TRBJ2-3 and V is TRBV6-1, with D possibly being TRBD2 (5 bases). The CDR3 has 15 amino acids. Trimming stripped 5 bases from V and 2 bases from J, with 14 bases between. Germline CDR1 is MNHNS and CDR2 is SASEGT. CDR3: CASSTWTDLTDTQYF. The CDR3 region has the DNA TGTGCCAGCAGTACCTGGACTGATCTCACAGATACGCAGTATTTT.

The J gene is TRBJ2-7, the V gene TRBV12-3 or TRBV12-4, with 10 positions matching TRBD2. J was trimmed by 5 bases and V by 1 base; bases with no gene match: 5. The CDR3 has 15 residues. The CDR3 DNA follows: TGTGCCAGCAGTTTAGGAAGCGGGAGGGATAACGAGCAGTACTTC. It is translated as CASSLGSGRDNEQYF.

A note on this clonotype: An end of the junction does not agree with germline; a read error may underlie this. This rearrangement joins TRBV28 to TRBJ2-2; 8 positions agree with TRBD1. Germline V gene lookup returns CDR1 MDHEN and CDR2 SYDVKM. The CDR3 is 16 amino acids. In nucleotides, the CDR3 is TGTGCCAGCAGTCTCCTTCGACAGGGGTCGACCGGGGAGCTGTCTTTT. Translation gives CASSLLRQGSTGELSF.

This clonotype has ten or more counts. The gene calls are TRBV28 and TRBJ2-1; possibly TRBD1 for D (5 bases). Per the germline V gene, CDR1 is MDHEN and CDR2 is SYDVKM. The CDR3 is 17 residues long. The germline V and J ends were trimmed by 6 bases and 8 bases, with 26 bases remaining between them. CDR3 in amino acids: CASRPDQAGWVEDEQFF. The CDR3 DNA follows: TGTGCCAGCAGACCCGACCAGGCAGGGTGGGTAGAGGATGAGCAGTTCTTC.

The CDR3, as DNA: TGCGCCAGCAGCCCGATAGGCGGGAACACTGAAGCTTTCTTT. Its protein is CASSPIGGNTEAFF. V gene TRBV5-1 combines with J gene TRBJ1-1; no reliable D call. Trimming removed 4 bases at V and 1 base at J, with 11 bases between. The V gene's germline CDR1 is SGHRS and CDR2 YFSETQ. The CDR3 covers 14 residues.

About this clonotype: Compared with germline, one end of the junction differs, possibly owing to a read error. This chain links TRBV29-1 with TRBJ2-5; D possibly uses TRBD1 or TRBD2 (5 bases each). The CDR3 has 13 residues. Germline CDR1 is SQVTM and CDR2 is ANQGSEA. The CDR3 reads CSVEDGEIGTQCF. In DNA form, the CDR3 reads TGCAGCGTTGAAGATGGGGAGATCGGGACCCAGTGCTTC.

The chain recombines TRBV6-1 with TRBJ1-6, with D unclear. V gave up 6 bases and J gave up 8 bases, with 11 bases separating them. This CDR3 region has 13 residues. CDR1 MNHNS and CDR2 SASEGT come from the germline V gene. The CDR3: CASSPGSDSPLHF. CDR3 DNA: TGTGCCAGCAGCCCTGGATCGGATTCACCCCTCCACTTT.

This clonotype was seen more than once but under ten times. The rearrangement links TRBV7-9 to TRBJ1-1, with 9 nucleotides matching TRBD1. The CDR3 totals 14 residues. Germline assignment: CDR1 SEHNR and CDR2 FQNEAQ (reference sequence). V dropped 1 base and J dropped 6; count of bases not matched to a gene: 3. CDR3 loop: CASSLVQGAAEAFF. The CDR3 nucleotides are TGTGCCAGCAGCTTAGTACAGGGGGCCGCTGAAGCTTTCTTT.